This paragraph covers one TCR beta chain sequence. This sample was taken from a study of blood T cell repertoires in COVID-19. The method was immunoSEQ multiplex PCR; TCRdb's version includes in-frame clones alone and lacks a portion of them. The data hold about 230,000 clones, with over 75% observed a single time. This CDR3 region has 16 residues. The germline V gene encodes CDR1 SGHRS and CDR2 YFSETQ. Trimming removed 4 bases from V and 6 bases from J; junction bases left unmatched: 11. The V and J genes are TRBV5-1 and TRBJ2-1, with 9 bases aligning to TRBD2. The sample comprised peripheral blood. This TCR was sampled from a man aged 45-60 years with COVID-19, enrolled during active disease. CDR3 in amino acids: CASSLTNSGRTNEQFF. As DNA, the CDR3 is TGCGCCAGCAGCCTTACCAACAGCGGGAGGACCAATGAGCAGTTCTTC.